The source of this T cell receptor beta chain is a study of somatic mutations in cytotoxic T cells in rheumatoid arthritis. Method: immunoSEQ multiplex PCR; TCRdb's copy keeps in-frame clones and lacks some. The sample consists of about 15,000 clones, just under 75% of them appearing once. CDR3 length equals 14 residues. Germline trimming cut 4 bases from V and 5 bases from J; bases unmatched to any gene: 8. CDR1 is SNHLY, CDR2 FYNNEI, per germline. This clone was recorded a few times. This chain uses TRBV2 with TRBJ2-7; the match to TRBD1 covers 7 bases. This TCR derives from an adult with rheumatoid arthritis. Sample: CD8+ T cells sorted from blood. The CDR3 loop is CASSGQGLRNEQYF. For the CDR3, the DNA is TGTGCCAGCAGTGGACAGGGTCTGAGGAACGAGCAGTACTTC.